This is a list of T cell receptor beta chains from one sample in a study of CD8 T cells in Susac syndrome. TCRdb independently ran MiXCR on the immunoSEQ multiplex PCR reads; one entry per CDR3 protein. The sample has 150,000 to 200,000 distinct CDR3 sequences, around 95% seen once; the top ten hold just over 0.13%. The material sequenced was CD4+ T cells from PBMCs. These receptors came from a human donor in good health. Both conserved end residues are trimmed from each CDR3.

v_call: TRBV25-1; cdr3_aa: ASSTTLGGAKDTQY
v_call: TRBV11-2; cdr3_aa: ASSPRTVQNIQY
v_call: TRBV2; cdr3_aa: ASMWGGSSYNEQF
v_call: TRBV20-1; cdr3_aa: SARLAGAGELF
v_call: TRBV7-9; cdr3_aa: ASSLARQGGTDTQY
v_call: TRBV12-3/TRBV12-4; cdr3_aa: ASSLVQGSTEAF
v_call: TRBV20-1; cdr3_aa: SAYTFGGQSSYEQY
v_call: TRBV5-4; cdr3_aa: ASSLRGQGLGEKLF
v_call: TRBV6-1; cdr3_aa: ASSEAFRALADTQY
v_call: TRBV7-2; cdr3_aa: ASSLAGQDGSYEQY
v_call: TRBV5-1; cdr3_aa: ASSIGGLYNEQF
v_call: TRBV20-1; cdr3_aa: SGHSGNTIY
v_call: TRBV7-2; cdr3_aa: ASSPRVFSTDTQY
v_call: TRBV15; cdr3_aa: ATSLGTPGDQPQH
v_call: TRBV20-1; cdr3_aa: SASSGNTEAF
v_call: TRBV7-2; cdr3_aa: ASSPSPAKYGYT
v_call: TRBV4-2; cdr3_aa: ASSQGFDTEAF
v_call: TRBV30; cdr3_aa: AWSVRGLRGTEAF
v_call: TRBV9; cdr3_aa: ASSWGDGYT
v_call: TRBV7-9; cdr3_aa: ASSLGQGMDTEAF
v_call: TRBV3-1; cdr3_aa: ASSQEYSGSTNEKLF
v_call: TRBV19; cdr3_aa: ASINRGSSRPQH
v_call: TRBV29-1; cdr3_aa: SVEGTGHYGYT
v_call: TRBV5-6; cdr3_aa: ASSLRTTDEQF
v_call: TRBV6-5; cdr3_aa: ASSSQTGTGSYGYT
v_call: TRBV20-1; cdr3_aa: SATGTDNGYT
v_call: TRBV7-2; cdr3_aa: ASSFRSEQY
v_call: TRBV27; cdr3_aa: ATRPQRVNSYEQY
v_call: TRBV28; cdr3_aa: ASEERTQETQY
v_call: TRBV3-1; cdr3_aa: ASSLTGVSNEQF
v_call: TRBV27; cdr3_aa: ASSLGLGQETQY
v_call: TRBV6-6; cdr3_aa: ASSYSSSDTIY
v_call: TRBV12-5; cdr3_aa: ASGLVLGLTDTEAF
v_call: TRBV7-3; cdr3_aa: ASSQSGGDQPQH
v_call: TRBV7-9; cdr3_aa: ASSSRGGRGYT
v_call: TRBV9; cdr3_aa: ASSTGGPDTQY
v_call: TRBV20-1; cdr3_aa: SARVGQSLYGYT
v_call: TRBV10-3; cdr3_aa: AISDLGQGNSPLH
v_call: TRBV18; cdr3_aa: ASSPDGNTGELF
v_call: TRBV15; cdr3_aa: ATHKDPAGNNEQF
v_call: TRBV6-2/TRBV6-3; cdr3_aa: ASSEVGRATEAF
v_call: TRBV12-3/TRBV12-4; cdr3_aa: ASSQVNQPQH
v_call: TRBV19; cdr3_aa: ASSIPRTGKSTLEQY
v_call: TRBV9; cdr3_aa: ASSKGGTDYNSPLH
v_call: TRBV10-3; cdr3_aa: AISTTSAETQY
v_call: TRBV5-1; cdr3_aa: ASSPEGASYEQY
v_call: TRBV7-6; cdr3_aa: ASSSKNRDRLF
v_call: TRBV6-5; cdr3_aa: ASSYGRVTGGETQY
v_call: TRBV20-1; cdr3_aa: SAIRGRATNEKLF
v_call: TRBV29-1; cdr3_aa: SGRDRDYSEAF
v_call: TRBV5-4; cdr3_aa: ASRIGGQGIETQY
v_call: TRBV11-2; cdr3_aa: ASSRQQGEKLF
v_call: TRBV5-4; cdr3_aa: ASSLYSGGAYIDEQF